This T cell receptor (beta chain) was recorded in a study of T-cell reconstitution after alpha-beta-depleted transplantation in children. CDR1 and CDR2 (germline): MGHRA, YSYEKL. V was trimmed by 0 bases and J by 1 base, leaving 13 bases between them. The CDR3 totals 17 residues. TCRbeta library preparation incorporated unique molecular identifiers. TCRdb ran MiXCR on the PCR reads and lists one entry per CDR3 protein. The data show fewer than 1 million distinct CDR3 sequences, roughly 15% seen once. Ten or more counts support this clonotype. The chain employs TRBV4-1 and TRBJ2-1; D assignment may be TRBD1 or TRBD2 (5 bases each). The receptor was isolated from a male patient aged 10 to 17 who had a stem cell transplant for acute lymphoblastic leukemia, so the T cells may come from the graft donor. Here the sequenced sample was PBMCs, mostly from graft donor cells, taken 360 days after TCRalphabeta/CD19-depleted stem cell transplant. The CDR3 nucleotides are TGCGCCAGCAGCCAAGACCAGGGACGGAATTCCTACAATGAGCAGTTCTTC. This codes for CASSQDQGRNSYNEQFF.